A single sample gave rise to the 9 T cell receptor beta chains below, sequenced in a study of blood T cell repertoires in COVID-19 (dated by TCRdb to 2020 to 2022). The method behind the library was the immunoSEQ multiplex PCR assay. TCRdb obtained this table from immuneACCESS and retained in-frame rearrangements with V and J assigned. These tables miss some clones; where compared with another copy, unresolved V genes account for less than half of the shortfall, and the remainder is unexplained. The sample profile shows 250,000 or so clones; over 75% of them were found once. The ten largest clones add up to around 3.1% of the sample. The sequenced sample was PBMCs or T cells enriched from blood (not recorded which). Source of these receptors: a woman between 35 and 50 years old who had been exposed to COVID-19.

CDR3 in DNA: TGTGCCAGCAGTCGCGCCGAAACCTACGAGCAGTACGTC. It specifies CASSRAETYEQYV. This chain connects TRBV6-5 to TRBJ2-7; D remains unclear. The ends were cut back, 5 bases at V and 2 bases at J, with 10 bases in the middle. This CDR3 contains 13 residues. CDR1 MNHEY and CDR2 SVGAGI come from the germline V gene.

The chain links TRBV27 to TRBJ2-1, with 7 nucleotides matching TRBD2. The CDR3 is 16 amino acids. V lost 6 bases, J lost 2 bases, and 10 bases stayed unmatched. Germline values: CDR1 MNHEY, CDR2 SMNVEV (reference sequence). The CDR3 DNA sequence: TGTGCCAGCAGCCGAGGTGCGGGAGCACCCTACAATGAGCAGTTCTTC. This encodes CASSRGAGAPYNEQFF.

The rearrangement uses TRBV7-2 and TRBJ1-2; 8 bases are a match to TRBD1. This CDR3 comprises 16 residues. Germline lookup yields CDR1 SGHTA and CDR2 FQGNSA. V was clipped by 0 bases and J by 5 bases; unmatched bases: 8. The CDR3 bases are TGTGCCAGCAGCTTAGCCTCCGGACAGGGTTTTTATGGCTACACCTTC. Translated, it gives CASSLASGQGFYGYTF.

This chain connects TRBV6-5 to TRBJ2-7; TRBD2 agrees at 9 bases. V lost 5 bases, J lost 3 bases, and 8 bases stayed unmatched. The CDR3 totals 15 residues. Germline CDR1 reads MNHEY; CDR2 reads SVGAGI. The CDR3 region is CASSPSGTRLYEQYV. The CDR3 bases are TGTGCCAGCAGTCCTAGCGGGACCCGCCTCTACGAGCAGTACGTC.

This clone appeared once. The rearrangement links TRBV11-2 to TRBJ1-1; perhaps TRBD1 as D (5 bases). V was pared by 5 bases and J by 1 base, with 20 bases between. The CDR3 has 17 residues. Germline values: CDR1 SGHAT, CDR2 FQNNGV. The CDR3 sequence is CASSPRIPVQGNTEAFF. The CDR3 region has the DNA TGTGCCAGCAGCCCAAGGATCCCTGTGCAGGGGAACACTGAAGCTTTCTTT.

The chain joins TRBV7-2 to TRBJ2-3; TRBD2 matches at 13 bases. The germline gives CDR1 SGHTA, CDR2 FQGNSA. CDR3 length: 18 amino acids. V lost 4 bases, J lost 1 base, and 8 bases stayed unmatched. The CDR3, as DNA: TGTGCCAGCAGCTCAAGACTAGCGGGGGGTATGCGCACAGATACGCAGTATTTT. Protein: CASSSRLAGGMRTDTQYF. The full variable domain, its missing parts supplied by reference TRBV7-2 and TRBJ2-3, is GAGVSQSPSNKVTEKGKDVELRCDPISGHTALYWYRQSLGQGLEFLIYFQGNSAPDKSGLPSDRFSAERTGGSVSTLTIQRTQQEDSAVYLCASSSRLAGGMRTDTQYFGPGTRLTVL.

V usage is TRBV10-3 and J usage is TRBJ2-3; TRBD2 agrees at 9 bases. CDR3 size: 15 residues. V lost 6 bases to trimming and J lost 2 bases; unmatched junction nucleotides: 6. Germline assignment: CDR1 ENHRY and CDR2 SYGVKD. The CDR3 nucleotides are TGTGCCATCAGGAAAGGACTAGCGTCCACAGATACGCAGTATTTT. Protein product: CAIRKGLASTDTQYF.

This clone was detected only a few times. One junction end does not reproduce the germline sequence, and a read error may be involved. The V gene is TRBV5-1, the J gene TRBJ1-1; D call uncertain. The CDR3 length is 13 residues. Per the germline V gene, CDR1 is SGHRS and CDR2 is YFSETQ. The chain's CDR3 is CASSLAGLTEAFF. In nucleotides, the CDR3 is TGTGCCAGCAGCTTGGCCGGGTTAACTGAAGCTTTCTTT.

The chain employs TRBV5-6 and TRBJ1-2; 8 nucleotides align to TRBD1. Germline V gene sequence: CDR1 SGHDT, CDR2 YYEEEE. CDR3 size: 11 residues. The trim removed 4 bases at V and 8 bases at J, leaving 1 base unmatched. Here the CDR3 DNA reads TGTGCCAGCAGCGACAGGGGCGGCTACACCTTC. Translation gives CASSDRGGYTF.